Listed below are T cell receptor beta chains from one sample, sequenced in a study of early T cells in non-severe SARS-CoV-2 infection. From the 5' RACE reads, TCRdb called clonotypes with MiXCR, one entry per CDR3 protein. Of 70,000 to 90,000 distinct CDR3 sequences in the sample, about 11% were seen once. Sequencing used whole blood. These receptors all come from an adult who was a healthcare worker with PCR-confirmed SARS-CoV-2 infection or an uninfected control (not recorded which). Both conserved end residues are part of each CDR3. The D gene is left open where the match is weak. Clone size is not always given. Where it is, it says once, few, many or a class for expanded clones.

cdr3_nt: TGTGCCAGTAGGGGACGGGGAGGATATGGCTATGGCTACACCTTC; cdr3_aa: CASRGRGGYGYGYTF; d_call: -; v_call: TRBV12-3/TRBV12-4; j_call: TRBJ1-2; clone_size: -; cdr3_length: 15
cdr3_nt: TGCGCCAGCAGCCAAGATCGGGGAAGTTATGGCTACACCTTC; cdr3_aa: CASSQDRGSYGYTF; d_call: -; v_call: TRBV4-1; j_call: TRBJ1-2; clone_size: many; cdr3_length: 14
cdr3_nt: TGTGCCAGCACCACAGGGGACTCCTATAATTCACCCCTCCACTTT; cdr3_aa: CASTTGDSYNSPLHF; d_call: TRBD1; v_call: TRBV27; j_call: TRBJ1-6; clone_size: few; cdr3_length: 15
cdr3_nt: TGCGCCAGCAGCCAAGGGATGACAGGGCTCTATGGCTACACCTTC; cdr3_aa: CASSQGMTGLYGYTF; d_call: TRBD1; v_call: TRBV4-1; j_call: TRBJ1-2; clone_size: -; cdr3_length: 15
cdr3_nt: TGCGCCAGCAGCCCGGGTGCACAGGGGGCGTACGAGCAGTACTTC; cdr3_aa: CASSPGAQGAYEQYF; d_call: TRBD1; v_call: TRBV5-1; j_call: TRBJ2-7; clone_size: few; cdr3_length: 15
cdr3_nt: TGCGCCAGCAGCCCCGCCGGGCCCCAAGAGACCCAGTACTTC; cdr3_aa: CASSPAGPQETQYF; d_call: -; v_call: TRBV5-1; j_call: TRBJ2-5; clone_size: -; cdr3_length: 14
cdr3_nt: TGCAGTGCTAACAGGAACACCGGGGAGCTGTTTTTT; cdr3_aa: CSANRNTGELFF; d_call: -; v_call: TRBV20-1; j_call: TRBJ2-2; clone_size: many; cdr3_length: 12
cdr3_nt: TGTGCCAGCGGGGGAAGAAGGGACCAAGAGACCCAGTACTTC; cdr3_aa: CASGGRRDQETQYF; d_call: -; v_call: TRBV5-6; j_call: TRBJ2-5; clone_size: few; cdr3_length: 14
cdr3_nt: TGTGCCAGCAGGGCTCGCTTCCGGAACCAAGAGACCCAGTACTTC; cdr3_aa: CASRARFRNQETQYF; d_call: -; v_call: TRBV12-3/TRBV12-4; j_call: TRBJ2-5; clone_size: few; cdr3_length: 15
cdr3_nt: TGTGCCAGCAGCTTAGTCGGTGGGGGGAGCACTGAAGCTTTCTTT; cdr3_aa: CASSLVGGGSTEAFF; d_call: -; v_call: TRBV7-9; j_call: TRBJ1-1; clone_size: few; cdr3_length: 15
cdr3_nt: TGTGCCAGCAGTGAATTCTGGACAGAGTACGAGCAGTACTTC; cdr3_aa: CASSEFWTEYEQYF; d_call: -; v_call: TRBV6-1; j_call: TRBJ2-7; clone_size: many; cdr3_length: 14
cdr3_nt: TGTGCCAGCAGCCTGGGACCGCCAGGGGATACGCAGTATTTT; cdr3_aa: CASSLGPPGDTQYF; d_call: -; v_call: TRBV11-3; j_call: TRBJ2-3; clone_size: -; cdr3_length: 14
cdr3_nt: TGTGCCAGCACTCCGACAGGGACTGGGGCCCAGCATTTT; cdr3_aa: CASTPTGTGAQHF; d_call: TRBD1; v_call: TRBV12-3/TRBV12-4; j_call: TRBJ1-5; clone_size: -; cdr3_length: 13
cdr3_nt: TGCGCCAGCAGCCTCAGACAGCTACCCACAGATACGCAGTATTTT; cdr3_aa: CASSLRQLPTDTQYF; d_call: -; v_call: TRBV4-3; j_call: TRBJ2-3; clone_size: many; cdr3_length: 15
cdr3_nt: TGTGCCAGCAGCCAACTTTCCAGGGCCTACGAGCAGTACTTC; cdr3_aa: CASSQLSRAYEQYF; d_call: -; v_call: TRBV3-1; j_call: TRBJ2-7; clone_size: -; cdr3_length: 14
cdr3_nt: TGTGCCAGTAGCATCGGGGGACTTGGGGCCAACGTCCTGACTTTC; cdr3_aa: CASSIGGLGANVLTF; d_call: -; v_call: TRBV19; j_call: TRBJ2-6; clone_size: -; cdr3_length: 15
cdr3_nt: TGTGCCAGCAGCTTAGCTGGCAGGGGGTTGAACACTGAAGCTTTCTTT; cdr3_aa: CASSLAGRGLNTEAFF; d_call: TRBD1; v_call: TRBV7-9; j_call: TRBJ1-1; clone_size: -; cdr3_length: 16
cdr3_nt: TGTGCCAGCAGTTTTGGAGGCACCGTGAACACTGAAGTTTTCTTT; cdr3_aa: CASSFGGTVNTEVFF; d_call: -; v_call: TRBV11-2; j_call: TRBJ1-1; clone_size: -; cdr3_length: 15
cdr3_nt: TGTGCCAGCAGTTTCCCGGACAGGGAGTTGCAGCCCCAGCATTTT; cdr3_aa: CASSFPDRELQPQHF; d_call: TRBD1; v_call: TRBV2; j_call: TRBJ1-5; clone_size: many; cdr3_length: 15
cdr3_nt: TGTGCCATCAGTGAGACGGGGGGCTTCACAGATACGCAGTATTTT; cdr3_aa: CAISETGGFTDTQYF; d_call: -; v_call: TRBV10-3; j_call: TRBJ2-3; clone_size: many; cdr3_length: 15
cdr3_nt: TGTGCCAGCAGCTTCGAGGGACTAGCGGGGGGACCGAATGAGCAGTTCTTC; cdr3_aa: CASSFEGLAGGPNEQFF; d_call: TRBD2; v_call: TRBV11-2; j_call: TRBJ2-1; clone_size: many; cdr3_length: 17
cdr3_nt: TGCAGCGTTGAGGTCAGGGGCCTCCCCTACGAGCAGTACTTC; cdr3_aa: CSVEVRGLPYEQYF; d_call: -; v_call: TRBV29-1; j_call: TRBJ2-7; clone_size: -; cdr3_length: 14
cdr3_nt: TGCAGTGCTGGGAATCTTAACTATGGCTACACCTTC; cdr3_aa: CSAGNLNYGYTF; d_call: -; v_call: TRBV20-1; j_call: TRBJ1-2; clone_size: many; cdr3_length: 12
cdr3_nt: TGTGCCACCAGCAGAGGTTGGCTAGCGGGGGGGTTAGGCACAGATACGCAGTATTTT; cdr3_aa: CATSRGWLAGGLGTDTQYF; d_call: TRBD2; v_call: TRBV15; j_call: TRBJ2-3; clone_size: many; cdr3_length: 19
cdr3_nt: TGTGCCAGCAGTCCCCGGGACCGAAAGCTCTACGAGCAGTACTTC; cdr3_aa: CASSPRDRKLYEQYF; d_call: -; v_call: TRBV6-5; j_call: TRBJ2-7; clone_size: -; cdr3_length: 15
cdr3_nt: TGTGCCAGCAGCGGCGACAGGGTTAATGAAAAACTGTTTTTT; cdr3_aa: CASSGDRVNEKLFF; d_call: TRBD1; v_call: TRBV9; j_call: TRBJ1-4; clone_size: many; cdr3_length: 14
cdr3_nt: TGCAGTGCTAGAGACCCGGGGGCCGGCGAGCAGTACTTC; cdr3_aa: CSARDPGAGEQYF; d_call: -; v_call: TRBV20-1; j_call: TRBJ2-7; clone_size: few; cdr3_length: 13
cdr3_nt: TGTGCCAGCAGTAGGACAGGTGAACCAGATTCACCCCTCCACTTT; cdr3_aa: CASSRTGEPDSPLHF; d_call: TRBD1; v_call: TRBV6-5; j_call: TRBJ1-6; clone_size: few; cdr3_length: 15
cdr3_nt: TGCAGCGTTGAAGGGTCTGCTGCCTACGAGCAGTACTTC; cdr3_aa: CSVEGSAAYEQYF; d_call: -; v_call: TRBV29-1; j_call: TRBJ2-7; clone_size: many; cdr3_length: 13
cdr3_nt: TGTGCCAGCAGCCCGCCTACAGGAATCTACGAGCAGTACTTC; cdr3_aa: CASSPPTGIYEQYF; d_call: -; v_call: TRBV7-9; j_call: TRBJ2-7; clone_size: -; cdr3_length: 14
cdr3_nt: TGTGCCAGCAGCTGGGATGGACTAGCGGGGGAACAAGAGACCCAGTACTTC; cdr3_aa: CASSWDGLAGEQETQYF; d_call: TRBD2; v_call: TRBV7-6; j_call: TRBJ2-5; clone_size: -; cdr3_length: 17
cdr3_nt: TGTGCCAGCAGCTCGGGACTCCAAGAGACCCAGTACTTC; cdr3_aa: CASSSGLQETQYF; d_call: -; v_call: TRBV9; j_call: TRBJ2-5; clone_size: few; cdr3_length: 13
cdr3_nt: TGTGCCAGCAGCTTAGGAGGTCAGGGGAACTATGGCTACACCTTC; cdr3_aa: CASSLGGQGNYGYTF; d_call: -; v_call: TRBV7-2; j_call: TRBJ1-2; clone_size: -; cdr3_length: 15
cdr3_nt: TGTGCCAGCAGCCTCGAGAGGACTGGATCTTACGAGCAGTACTTC; cdr3_aa: CASSLERTGSYEQYF; d_call: -; v_call: TRBV14; j_call: TRBJ2-7; clone_size: many; cdr3_length: 15
cdr3_nt: TGTGCCAGCAGCCAGGCTTGGGGCCGCACAGATACGCAGTATTTT; cdr3_aa: CASSQAWGRTDTQYF; d_call: -; v_call: TRBV3-1; j_call: TRBJ2-3; clone_size: few; cdr3_length: 15
cdr3_nt: TGTGCCAGCAGCTTGGCCACAGGGTGGGTGGCTGAAGCTTTCTTT; cdr3_aa: CASSLATGWVAEAFF; d_call: -; v_call: TRBV5-4; j_call: TRBJ1-1; clone_size: -; cdr3_length: 15
cdr3_nt: TGTGCCAGCAGTGAACGACTAGGGGAGAACAATGAGCAGTTCTTC; cdr3_aa: CASSERLGENNEQFF; d_call: -; v_call: TRBV25-1; j_call: TRBJ2-1; clone_size: many; cdr3_length: 15
cdr3_nt: TGCGCCAGCAGCCAGGAGGTACAGGGTAGCACAGATACGCAGTATTTT; cdr3_aa: CASSQEVQGSTDTQYF; d_call: -; v_call: TRBV4-3; j_call: TRBJ2-3; clone_size: many; cdr3_length: 16
cdr3_nt: TGTGCCAGCAGCATGGGGGGACAGACCCAGTACTTC; cdr3_aa: CASSMGGQTQYF; d_call: -; v_call: TRBV7-2; j_call: TRBJ2-5; clone_size: few; cdr3_length: 12
cdr3_nt: TGTGCCAGCTCGCCCAGCTACCAAGAGACCCAGTACTTC; cdr3_aa: CASSPSYQETQYF; d_call: -; v_call: TRBV18; j_call: TRBJ2-5; clone_size: -; cdr3_length: 13
cdr3_nt: TGTGCCAGCAGCCTAAACTTCAATGAGCAGTTCTTC; cdr3_aa: CASSLNFNEQFF; d_call: -; v_call: TRBV7-2; j_call: TRBJ2-1; clone_size: -; cdr3_length: 12
cdr3_nt: TGTGCCAGCAGCTGGGGGACTAGCGGGGACCGCACAGATACGCAGTATTTT; cdr3_aa: CASSWGTSGDRTDTQYF; d_call: TRBD2; v_call: TRBV5-8; j_call: TRBJ2-3; clone_size: few; cdr3_length: 17